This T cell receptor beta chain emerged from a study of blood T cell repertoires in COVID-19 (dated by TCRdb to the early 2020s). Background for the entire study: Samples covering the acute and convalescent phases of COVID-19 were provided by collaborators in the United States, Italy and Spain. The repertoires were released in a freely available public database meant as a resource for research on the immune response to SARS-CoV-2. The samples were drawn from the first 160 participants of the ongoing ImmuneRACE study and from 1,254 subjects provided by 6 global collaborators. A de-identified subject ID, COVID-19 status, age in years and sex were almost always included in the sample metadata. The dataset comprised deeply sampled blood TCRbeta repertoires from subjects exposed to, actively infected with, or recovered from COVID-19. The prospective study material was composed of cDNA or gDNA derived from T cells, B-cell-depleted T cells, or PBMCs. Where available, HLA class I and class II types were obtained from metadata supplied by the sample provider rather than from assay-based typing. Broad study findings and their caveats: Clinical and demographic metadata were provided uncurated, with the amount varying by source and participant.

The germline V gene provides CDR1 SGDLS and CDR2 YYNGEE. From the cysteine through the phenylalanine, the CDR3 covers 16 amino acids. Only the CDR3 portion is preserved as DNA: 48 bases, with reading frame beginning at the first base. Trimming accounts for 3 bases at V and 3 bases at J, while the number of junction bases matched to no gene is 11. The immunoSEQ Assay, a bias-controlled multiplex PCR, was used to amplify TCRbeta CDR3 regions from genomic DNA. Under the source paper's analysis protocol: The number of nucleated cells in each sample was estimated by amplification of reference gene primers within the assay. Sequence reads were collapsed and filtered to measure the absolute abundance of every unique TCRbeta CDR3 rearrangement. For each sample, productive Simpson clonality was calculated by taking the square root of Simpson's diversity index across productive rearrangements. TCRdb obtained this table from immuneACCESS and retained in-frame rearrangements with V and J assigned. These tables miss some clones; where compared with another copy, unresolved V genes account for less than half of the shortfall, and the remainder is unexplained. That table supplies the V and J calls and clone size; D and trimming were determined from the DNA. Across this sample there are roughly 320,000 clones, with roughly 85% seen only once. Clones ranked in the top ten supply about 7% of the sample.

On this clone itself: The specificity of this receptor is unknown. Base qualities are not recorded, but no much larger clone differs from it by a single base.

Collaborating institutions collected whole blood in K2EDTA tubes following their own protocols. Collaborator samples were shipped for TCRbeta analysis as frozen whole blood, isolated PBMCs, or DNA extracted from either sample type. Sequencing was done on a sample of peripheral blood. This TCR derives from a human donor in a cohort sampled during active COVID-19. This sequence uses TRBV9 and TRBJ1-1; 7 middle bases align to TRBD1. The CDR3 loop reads CASSAPQGTIDTEAFF. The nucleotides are TGTGCCAGCAGCGCACCACAGGGGACAATAGACACTGAAGCTTTCTTT.